What follows are 5 T cell receptor beta chains derived from one specimen sequenced in a study of T cell changes during pregnancy in multiple sclerosis (dated by TCRdb to the late 2010s). The library was built by means of the immunoSEQ multiplex PCR assay. In TCRdb, the immuneACCESS table is reduced to in-frame sequences with V and J assigned. These tables do not hold every clone; where another copy was compared, an unresolved V gene accounts for under half, and the others remain unexplained. The sample table holds fewer than 55,000 clones, of which 85% to 90% were seen once. In total, the top ten clones hold about 5.1% of the sample. Source: peripheral blood, taken after pregnancy. The receptors shown here come from a female donor in good health, enrolled as a control in a pregnancy study.

This chain links TRBV5-6 with TRBJ1-2; D not resolved. The ends were cut back, 4 bases at V and 1 base at J, with 8 bases in the middle. The CDR3 runs 13 residues. Germline CDR1 is SGHDT and CDR2 is YYEEEE. Here the CDR3 DNA reads TGTGCCAGCAGCCTTCGGGGTAACTATGGCTACACCTTC. Protein sequence: CASSLRGNYGYTF. The entire variable domain, with the rest obtained from reference TRBV5-6 and TRBJ1-2, is as follows: DAGVTQSPTHLIKTRGQQVTLRCSPKSGHDTVSWYQQALGQGPQFIFQYYEEEERQRGNFPDRFSGHQFPNYSSELNVNALLLGDSALYLCASSLRGNYGYTFGSGTRLTVV.

The chain employs TRBV6-5 and TRBJ1-1, with unresolved D. This CDR3 has 14 residues. V lost 7 bases and J 1 base, leaving 13 bases between the germline ends. CDR1 and CDR2 (germline): MNHEY, SVGAGI. In DNA form, the CDR3 reads TGTGCCAGCACCCACCCGGCGGGGAACACTGAAGCTTTCTTT. This encodes CASTHPAGNTEAFF.

In its sample, this clone was seen a few times. The CDR3 bases are TGTGCCAGCAGTGAAGAGGGGCAGGGAGGGGCAGATACGCAGTATTTT. As protein: CASSEEGQGGADTQYF. This chain joins TRBV6-4 and TRBJ2-3; 7 positions match TRBD2. The CDR3 length is 16 residues. Germline CDR1 reads MRHNA; CDR2 reads SNTAGT. V lost 3 bases, J lost 4 bases, and 10 bases stayed unmatched.

V usage is TRBV28 and J usage is TRBJ2-3; D gene uncertain. Between the trimmed V and J ends, which lost 4 bases and 2 bases, there was a span of 7 bases. CDR1 and CDR2 from the germline V gene are MDHEN and SYDVKM. The CDR3 length is 13 residues. In DNA, the CDR3 is TGTGCCAGCAGTTCCCGGGTCACAGATACGCAGTATTTT. It is translated as CASSSRVTDTQYF.

This chain links TRBV7-8 with TRBJ2-3; TRBD2 matches at 11 bases. Germline trimming cut 5 bases from V and 0 bases from J; bases unmatched to any gene: 10. This CDR3 region has 18 residues. The V gene's germline CDR1 is SGHVS and CDR2 FQNEAQ. The CDR3 DNA follows: TGTGCCAGCAGCCTCGACCCTCGGACTAGCGGGAGCACAGATACGCAGTATTTT. It is translated as CASSLDPRTSGSTDTQYF.